This is a list of T cell receptor beta chains from one sample in a study of T cell responses to AZD1222 COVID-19 vaccine. Using immunoSEQ multiplex PCR, the repertoire was profiled, and TCRdb retains in-frame clones only, with some absent. Of about 180,000 clones listed, 80% to 90% were seen once; the top ten hold approximately 7.7%. The sample here was peripheral blood, taken on day 0 of AZD1222 vaccination. These receptors originate from an adult in good health. CDR3s include the opening cysteine and the closing phenylalanine or tryptophan. A D gene is named only where the DNA matches it firmly. Clone sizes are given selectively: once, few, many, or a class where the clone is expanded.

>TRBD1|TRBV6-5|14|NA|TRBJ1-6
CASSYGQAGSPLHF
TGTGCCAGCAGTTACGGACAGGCTGGTTCACCCCTCCACTTT
>NA|TRBV5-1|16|NA|TRBJ1-2
CASSLEYGATQGGYTF
TGCGCCAGCAGCTTGGAGTATGGGGCCACCCAAGGGGGCTACACCTTC
>NA|TRBV27|15|once|TRBJ2-7
CASSLRGAASYEQYF
TGTGCCAGCAGTTTAAGGGGGGCAGCCTCCTACGAGCAGTACTTC
>TRBD1|TRBV7-6|15|NA|TRBJ2-3
CASSLLRGLEDTQYF
TGTGCCAGCAGCTTATTGAGGGGGCTAGAAGATACGCAGTATTTT
>TRBD2|TRBV11-2|19|NA|TRBJ2-2
CASSLLSRLAPSNTGELFF
TGTGCCAGCAGCTTACTATCCCGACTAGCCCCCTCGAACACCGGGGAGCTGTTTTTT
>TRBD1|TRBV9|11|NA|TRBJ2-1
CASSRRGEQFF
TGTGCCAGCAGCCGCAGGGGGGAGCAGTTCTTC
>TRBD1|TRBV2|12|NA|TRBJ1-2
CASSYRGSGYTF
TGTGCCAGCAGTTACAGGGGCAGTGGCTACACCTTC
>NA|TRBV27|15|NA|TRBJ2-5
CASSLSWGLRETQYF
TGTGCCAGCAGTTTATCGTGGGGATTGAGGGAGACCCAGTACTTC
>NA|TRBV19|17|NA|TRBJ2-1
CASSIRVSGSSYNEQFF
TGTGCCAGTAGTATAAGGGTTAGCGGAAGCTCCTACAATGAGCAGTTCTTC
>TRBD2|TRBV10-2|14|NA|TRBJ2-2
CASRLAGGAGELFF
TGCGCCAGCAGGCTAGCGGGGGGGGCCGGGGAGCTGTTTTTT
>TRBD2|TRBV6-6|13|few|TRBJ2-7
CASRTSGFYEQYF
TGTGCCAGCAGAACTAGCGGATTTTACGAGCAGTACTTC